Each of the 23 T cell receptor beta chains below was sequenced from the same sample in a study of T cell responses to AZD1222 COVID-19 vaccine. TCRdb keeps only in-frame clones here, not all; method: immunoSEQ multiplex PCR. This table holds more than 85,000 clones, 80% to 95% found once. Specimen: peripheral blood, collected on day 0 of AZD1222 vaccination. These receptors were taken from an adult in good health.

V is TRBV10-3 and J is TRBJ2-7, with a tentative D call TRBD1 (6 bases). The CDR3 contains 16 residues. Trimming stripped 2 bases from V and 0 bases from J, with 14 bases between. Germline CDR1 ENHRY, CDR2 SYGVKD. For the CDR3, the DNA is TGTGCCATCAGTGAGGGCAGGGGCCCCCTCTCCTACGAGCAGTACTTC. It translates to CAISEGRGPLSYEQYF.

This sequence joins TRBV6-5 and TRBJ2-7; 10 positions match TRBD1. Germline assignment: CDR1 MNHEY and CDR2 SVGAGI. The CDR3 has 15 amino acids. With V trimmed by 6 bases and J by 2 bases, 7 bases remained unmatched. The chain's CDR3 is CASSYRDRGPYEQYF. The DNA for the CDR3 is TGTGCCAGCAGCTATCGGGACAGGGGACCCTACGAGCAGTACTTC.

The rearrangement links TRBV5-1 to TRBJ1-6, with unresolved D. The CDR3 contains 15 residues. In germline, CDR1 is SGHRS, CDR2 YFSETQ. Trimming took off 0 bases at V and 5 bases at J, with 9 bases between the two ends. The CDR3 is CASSLGRANNSPLHF. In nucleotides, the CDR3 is TGCGCCAGCAGCTTGGGGAGGGCTAATAATTCACCCCTCCACTTT.

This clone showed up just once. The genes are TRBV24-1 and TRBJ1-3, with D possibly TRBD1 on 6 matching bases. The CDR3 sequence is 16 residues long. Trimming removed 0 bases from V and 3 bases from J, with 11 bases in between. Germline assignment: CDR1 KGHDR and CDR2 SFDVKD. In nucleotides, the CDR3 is TGTGCCACCAGTGATTTGGGACAGATGGGTGGAAACACCATATATTTT. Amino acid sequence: CATSDLGQMGGNTIYF.

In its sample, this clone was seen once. The CDR3 is CASRSWRNEQFF. The CDR3 DNA reads as TGTGCCAGCAGGTCCTGGCGCAATGAGCAGTTCTTC. The V gene is TRBV5-8, the J gene TRBJ2-1; unclear D gene. Germline CDR1 and CDR2: SGHTS and YDEGEE. Between the trimmed V and J ends, which lost 5 bases and 6 bases, there was a span of 9 bases. The CDR3 is 12 amino acids.

CDR3 DNA sequence: TGTGCCAGCAGCCAAGGAAAAGGGTGGACTGAAAAACTGTTTTTT. This translates into CASSQGKGWTEKLFF. The rearrangement joins TRBV14 to TRBJ1-4; D ambiguous. Germline loops: CDR1 SGHDN, CDR2 FVKESK. CDR3 length: 15 residues. V was shortened by 1 base and J by 7 bases, with 13 bases between the two germline ends.

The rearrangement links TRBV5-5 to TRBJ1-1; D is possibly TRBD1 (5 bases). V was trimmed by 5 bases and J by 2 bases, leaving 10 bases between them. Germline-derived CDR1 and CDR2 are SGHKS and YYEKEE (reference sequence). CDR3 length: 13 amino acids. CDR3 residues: CASSIQVNTEAFF. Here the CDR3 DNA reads TGTGCCAGCAGTATACAGGTAAACACTGAAGCTTTCTTT.

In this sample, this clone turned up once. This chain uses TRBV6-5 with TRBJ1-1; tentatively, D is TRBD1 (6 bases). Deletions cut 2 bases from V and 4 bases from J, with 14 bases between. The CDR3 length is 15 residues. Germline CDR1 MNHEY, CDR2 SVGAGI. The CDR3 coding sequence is TGTGCCAGCAGTTACGAGCAGGGGCGAGGCACTGAAGCTTTCTTT. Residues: CASSYEQGRGTEAFF.

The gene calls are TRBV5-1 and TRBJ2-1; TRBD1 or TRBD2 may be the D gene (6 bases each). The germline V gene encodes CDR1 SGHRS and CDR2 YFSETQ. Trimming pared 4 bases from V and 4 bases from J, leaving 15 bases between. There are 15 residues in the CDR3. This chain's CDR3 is CASSGEGGEYNEQFF. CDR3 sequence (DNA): TGCGCCAGCAGCGGAGAGGGGGGCGAGTACAATGAGCAGTTCTTC.

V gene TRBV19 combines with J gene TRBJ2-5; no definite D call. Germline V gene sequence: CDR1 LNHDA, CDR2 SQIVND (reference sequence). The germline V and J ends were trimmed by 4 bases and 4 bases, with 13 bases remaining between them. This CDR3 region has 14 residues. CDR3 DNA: TGTGCCAGTAGTACCGGACGGTGGGGAGAGACCCAGTACTTC. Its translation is CASSTGRWGETQYF.

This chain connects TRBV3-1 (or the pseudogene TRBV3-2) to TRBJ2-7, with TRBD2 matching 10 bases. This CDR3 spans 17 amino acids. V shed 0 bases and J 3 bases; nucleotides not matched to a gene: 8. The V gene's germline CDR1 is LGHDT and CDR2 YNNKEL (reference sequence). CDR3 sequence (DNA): TGTGCCAGCAGCCAAGAATTCCCTAGCGGGGGTTTCTACGAGCAGTACTTC. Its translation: CASSQEFPSGGFYEQYF.

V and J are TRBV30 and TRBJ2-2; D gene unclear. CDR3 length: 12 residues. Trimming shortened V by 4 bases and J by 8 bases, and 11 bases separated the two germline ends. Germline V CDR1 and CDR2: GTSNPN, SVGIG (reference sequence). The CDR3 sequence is CAWNLPRGELFF. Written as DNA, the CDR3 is TGTGCCTGGAATCTCCCCCGAGGGGAGCTGTTTTTT.

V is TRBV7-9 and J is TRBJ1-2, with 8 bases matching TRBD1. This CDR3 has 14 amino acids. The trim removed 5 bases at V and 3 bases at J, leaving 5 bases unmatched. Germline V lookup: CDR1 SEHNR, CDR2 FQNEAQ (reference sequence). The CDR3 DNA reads TGTGCCAGCAGCACAAACAGGGGGGACTATGGCTACACCTTC. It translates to CASSTNRGDYGYTF.

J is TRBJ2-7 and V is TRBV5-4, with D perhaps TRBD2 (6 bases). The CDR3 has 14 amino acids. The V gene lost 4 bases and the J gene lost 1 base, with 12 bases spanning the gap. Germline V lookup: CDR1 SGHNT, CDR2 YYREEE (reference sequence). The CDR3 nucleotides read TGTGCCAGCAGCGCGGGACTCGTATCCTACGAGCAGTACTTC. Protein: CASSAGLVSYEQYF.

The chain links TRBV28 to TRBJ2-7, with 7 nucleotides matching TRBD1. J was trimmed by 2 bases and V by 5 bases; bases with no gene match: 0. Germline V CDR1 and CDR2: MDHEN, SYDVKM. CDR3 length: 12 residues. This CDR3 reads CASSTGAYEQYF. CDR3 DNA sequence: TGTGCCAGCAGTACAGGGGCCTACGAGCAGTACTTC.

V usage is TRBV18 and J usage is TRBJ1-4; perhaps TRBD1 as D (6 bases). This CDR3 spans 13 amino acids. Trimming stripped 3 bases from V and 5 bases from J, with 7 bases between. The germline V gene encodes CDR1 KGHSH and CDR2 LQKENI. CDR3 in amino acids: CASSPGQNEKLFF. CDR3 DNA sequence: TGTGCCAGCTCACCTGGACAGAATGAAAAACTGTTTTTT.

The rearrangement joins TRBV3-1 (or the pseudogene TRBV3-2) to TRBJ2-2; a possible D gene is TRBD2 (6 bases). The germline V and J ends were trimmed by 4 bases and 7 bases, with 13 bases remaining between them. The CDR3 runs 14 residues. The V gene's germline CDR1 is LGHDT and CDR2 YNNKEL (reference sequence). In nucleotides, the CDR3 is TGTGCCAGCAGCCCACAGCGGAGGGGCGGGGAGCTGTTTTTT. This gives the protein CASSPQRRGGELFF.

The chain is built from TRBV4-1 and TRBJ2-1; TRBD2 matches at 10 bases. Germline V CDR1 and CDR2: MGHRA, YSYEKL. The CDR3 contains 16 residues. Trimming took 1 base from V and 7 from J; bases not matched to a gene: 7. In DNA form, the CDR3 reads TGCGCCAGCAGCCAAGCAGCGGGGGGGCCTCGGAATGAGCAGTTCTTC. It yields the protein CASSQAAGGPRNEQFF.

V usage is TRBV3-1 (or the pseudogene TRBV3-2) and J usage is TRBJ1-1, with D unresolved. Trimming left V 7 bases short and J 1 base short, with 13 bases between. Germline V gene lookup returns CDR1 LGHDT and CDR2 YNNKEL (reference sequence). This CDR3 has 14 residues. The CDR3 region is CASTLSTPNTEAFF. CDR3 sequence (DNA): TGTGCCAGCACCCTATCGACACCGAACACTGAAGCTTTCTTT.

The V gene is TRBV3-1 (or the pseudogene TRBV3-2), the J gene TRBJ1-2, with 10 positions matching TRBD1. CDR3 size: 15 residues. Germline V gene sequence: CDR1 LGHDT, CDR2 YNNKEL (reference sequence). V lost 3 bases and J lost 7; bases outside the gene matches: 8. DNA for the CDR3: TGTGCCAGCAGCCAGGGGACAGGGGTTGGTTCTGGCTACACCTTC. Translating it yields CASSQGTGVGSGYTF.

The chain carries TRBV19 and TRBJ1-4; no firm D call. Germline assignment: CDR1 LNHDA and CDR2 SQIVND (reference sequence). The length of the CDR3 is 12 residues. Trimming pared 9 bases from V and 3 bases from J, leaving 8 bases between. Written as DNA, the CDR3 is TGTGCCAGGACGAGCGCTAATGAAAAACTGTTTTTT. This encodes CARTSANEKLFF.

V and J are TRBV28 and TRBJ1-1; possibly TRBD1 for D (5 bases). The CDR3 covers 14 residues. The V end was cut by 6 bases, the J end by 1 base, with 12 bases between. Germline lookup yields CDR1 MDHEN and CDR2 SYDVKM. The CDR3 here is CASRPGSSNTEAFF. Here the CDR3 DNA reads TGTGCCAGCAGGCCAGGGAGTTCGAACACTGAAGCTTTCTTT.

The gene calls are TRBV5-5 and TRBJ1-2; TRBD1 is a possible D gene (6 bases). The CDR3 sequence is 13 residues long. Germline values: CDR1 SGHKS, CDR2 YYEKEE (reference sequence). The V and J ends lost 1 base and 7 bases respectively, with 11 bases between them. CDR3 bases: TGTGCCAGCAGCTTGTGGGGGGGCGGTGGCTACACCTTC. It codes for CASSLWGGGGYTF.